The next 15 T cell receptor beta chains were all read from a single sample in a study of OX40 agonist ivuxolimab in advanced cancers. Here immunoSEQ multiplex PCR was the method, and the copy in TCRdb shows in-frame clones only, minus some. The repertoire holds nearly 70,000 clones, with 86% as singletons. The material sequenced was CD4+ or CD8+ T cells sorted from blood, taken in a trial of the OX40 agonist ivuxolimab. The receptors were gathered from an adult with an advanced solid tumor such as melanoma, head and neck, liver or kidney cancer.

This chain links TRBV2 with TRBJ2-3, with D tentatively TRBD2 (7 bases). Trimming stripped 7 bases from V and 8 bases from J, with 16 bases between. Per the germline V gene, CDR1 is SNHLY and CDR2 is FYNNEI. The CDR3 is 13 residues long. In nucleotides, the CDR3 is TGTGCCAGCATCTTAGGGGGAGGGTCTACGCAGTATTTT. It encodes CASILGGGSTQYF.

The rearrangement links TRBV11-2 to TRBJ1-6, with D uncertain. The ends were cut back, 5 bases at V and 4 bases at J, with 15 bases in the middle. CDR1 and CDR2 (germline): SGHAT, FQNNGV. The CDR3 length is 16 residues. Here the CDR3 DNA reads TGTGCCAGCAGCCCTGAACGGGCCTTGTATAATTCACCCCTCCACTTT. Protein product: CASSPERALYNSPLHF.

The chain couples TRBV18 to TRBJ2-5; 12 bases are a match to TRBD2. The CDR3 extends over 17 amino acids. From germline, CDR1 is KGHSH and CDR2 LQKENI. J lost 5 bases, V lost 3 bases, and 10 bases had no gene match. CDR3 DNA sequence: TGTGCCAGCTCACCCGTTGGACTAGCGGGGCATCGGGAGACCCAGTACTTC. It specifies CASSPVGLAGHRETQYF. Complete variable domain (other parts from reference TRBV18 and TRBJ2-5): NAGVMQNPRHLVRRRGQEARLRCSPMKGHSHVYWYRQLPEEGLKFMVYLQKENIIDESGMPKERFSAEFPKEGPSILRIQQVVRGDSAAYFCASSPVGLAGHRETQYFGPGTRLLVL.

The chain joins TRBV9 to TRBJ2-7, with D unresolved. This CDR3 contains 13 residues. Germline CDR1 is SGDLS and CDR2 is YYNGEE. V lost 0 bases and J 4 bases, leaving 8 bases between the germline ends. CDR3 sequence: CASSVGVRYEQYF. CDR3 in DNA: TGTGCCAGCAGCGTAGGTGTGAGGTACGAGCAGTACTTC.

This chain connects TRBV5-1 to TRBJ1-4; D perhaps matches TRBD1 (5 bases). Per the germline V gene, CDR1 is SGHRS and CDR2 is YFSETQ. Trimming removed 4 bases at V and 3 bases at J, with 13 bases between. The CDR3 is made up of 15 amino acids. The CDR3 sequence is CASSAGNVANEKLFF. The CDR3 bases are TGCGCCAGCAGCGCAGGGAATGTAGCTAATGAAAAACTGTTTTTT.

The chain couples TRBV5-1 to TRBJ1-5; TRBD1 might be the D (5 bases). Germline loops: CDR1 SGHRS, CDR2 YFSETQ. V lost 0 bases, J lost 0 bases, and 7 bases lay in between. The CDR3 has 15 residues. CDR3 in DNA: TGCGCCAGCAGCTTGGGGGACGGTAGCAATCAGCCCCAGCATTTT. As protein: CASSLGDGSNQPQHF. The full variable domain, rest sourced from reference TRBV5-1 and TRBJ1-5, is KAGVTQTPRYLIKTRGQQVTLSCSPISGHRSVSWYQQTPGQGLQFLFEYFSETQRNKGNFPGRFSGRQFSNSRSEMNVSTLELGDSALYLCASSLGDGSNQPQHFGDGTRLSIL.

The CDR3 DNA sequence: TGTGCCAGCAGTGGGGACAGGGGGCACGCAGATACGCAGTATTTT. Encoded protein: CASSGDRGHADTQYF. The rearrangement joins TRBV25-1 to TRBJ2-3, with 12 bases lining up with TRBD1. CDR3 length: 15 residues. J was trimmed by 4 bases and V by 4 bases; bases with no gene match: 3. CDR1 is MGHDK, CDR2 SYGVNS, per germline.

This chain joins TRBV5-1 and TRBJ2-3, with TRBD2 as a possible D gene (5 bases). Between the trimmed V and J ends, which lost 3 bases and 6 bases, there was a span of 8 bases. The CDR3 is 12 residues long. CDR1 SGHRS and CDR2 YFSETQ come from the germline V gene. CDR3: CASSSTGDTQYF. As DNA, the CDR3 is TGCGCCAGCAGCTCGACGGGGGATACGCAGTATTTT.

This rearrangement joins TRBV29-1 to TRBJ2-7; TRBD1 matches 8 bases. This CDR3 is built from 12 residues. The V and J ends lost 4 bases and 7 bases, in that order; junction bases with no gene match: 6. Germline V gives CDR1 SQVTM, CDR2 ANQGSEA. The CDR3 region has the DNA TGCAGCGTTGGGAGACAGGGGTGGGAGCAGTACTTC. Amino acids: CSVGRQGWEQYF.

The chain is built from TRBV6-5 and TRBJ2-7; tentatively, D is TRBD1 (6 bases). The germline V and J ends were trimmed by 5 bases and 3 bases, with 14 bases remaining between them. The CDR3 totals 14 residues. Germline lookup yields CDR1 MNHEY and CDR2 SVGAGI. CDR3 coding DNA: TGTGCCAGCAGTGGACAGCGCTCGCTCTACGAGCAGTACTTC. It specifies CASSGQRSLYEQYF.

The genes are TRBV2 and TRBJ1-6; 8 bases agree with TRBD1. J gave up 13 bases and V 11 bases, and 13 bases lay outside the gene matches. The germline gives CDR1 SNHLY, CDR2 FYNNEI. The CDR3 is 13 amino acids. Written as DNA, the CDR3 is TGTGCCGCCAGGACAGGGAATTGGGCGCCCCTCCACTTT. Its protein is CAARTGNWAPLHF.

The CDR3 DNA reads TGTGCCACCTCCGGGGTCTACGAGCAGTACTTC. Residues: CATSGVYEQYF. This chain links TRBV6-6 with TRBJ2-7; the D gene is possibly TRBD2 (5 bases). The germline gives CDR1 MNHNY, CDR2 SVGAGI (reference sequence). V lost 10 bases and J 3 bases, leaving 10 bases between the germline ends. The CDR3 consists of 11 residues.

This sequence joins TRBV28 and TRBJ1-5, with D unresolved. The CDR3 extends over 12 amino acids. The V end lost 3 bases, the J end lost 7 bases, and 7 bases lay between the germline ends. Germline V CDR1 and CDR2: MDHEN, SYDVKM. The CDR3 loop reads CASSLEGQPQHF. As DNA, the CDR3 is TGTGCCAGCAGTTTGGAGGGACAGCCCCAGCATTTT.

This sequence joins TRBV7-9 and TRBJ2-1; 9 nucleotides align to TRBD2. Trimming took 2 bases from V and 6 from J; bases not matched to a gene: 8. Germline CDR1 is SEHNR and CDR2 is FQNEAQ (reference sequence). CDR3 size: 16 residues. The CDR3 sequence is CASSLWSSGEGNEQFF. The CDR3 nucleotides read TGTGCCAGCAGCTTATGGTCTAGCGGGGAGGGCAATGAGCAGTTCTTC.

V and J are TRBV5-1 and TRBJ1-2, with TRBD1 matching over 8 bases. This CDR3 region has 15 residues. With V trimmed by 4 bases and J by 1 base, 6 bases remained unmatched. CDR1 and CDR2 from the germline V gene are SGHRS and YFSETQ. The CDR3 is CASSPGGSGNYGYTF. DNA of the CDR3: TGCGCCAGCAGCCCAGGGGGCAGCGGTAACTATGGCTACACCTTC. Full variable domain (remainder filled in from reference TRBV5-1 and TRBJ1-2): KAGVTQTPRYLIKTRGQQVTLSCSPISGHRSVSWYQQTPGQGLQFLFEYFSETQRNKGNFPGRFSGRQFSNSRSEMNVSTLELGDSALYLCASSPGGSGNYGYTFGSGTRLTVV.